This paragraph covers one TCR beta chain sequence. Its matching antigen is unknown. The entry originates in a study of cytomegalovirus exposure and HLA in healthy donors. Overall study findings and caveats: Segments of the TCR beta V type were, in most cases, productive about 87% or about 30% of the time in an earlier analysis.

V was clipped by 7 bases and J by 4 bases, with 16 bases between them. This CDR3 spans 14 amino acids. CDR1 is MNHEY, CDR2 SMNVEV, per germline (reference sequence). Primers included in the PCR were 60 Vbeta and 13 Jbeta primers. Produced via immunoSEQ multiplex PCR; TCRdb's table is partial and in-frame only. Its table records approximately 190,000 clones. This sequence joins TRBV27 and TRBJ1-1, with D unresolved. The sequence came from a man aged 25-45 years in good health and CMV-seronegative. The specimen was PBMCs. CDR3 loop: CASTNSGLSTEAFF. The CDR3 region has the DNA TGTGCCAGCACAAACAGTGGGTTGTCCACTGAAGCTTTCTTT.